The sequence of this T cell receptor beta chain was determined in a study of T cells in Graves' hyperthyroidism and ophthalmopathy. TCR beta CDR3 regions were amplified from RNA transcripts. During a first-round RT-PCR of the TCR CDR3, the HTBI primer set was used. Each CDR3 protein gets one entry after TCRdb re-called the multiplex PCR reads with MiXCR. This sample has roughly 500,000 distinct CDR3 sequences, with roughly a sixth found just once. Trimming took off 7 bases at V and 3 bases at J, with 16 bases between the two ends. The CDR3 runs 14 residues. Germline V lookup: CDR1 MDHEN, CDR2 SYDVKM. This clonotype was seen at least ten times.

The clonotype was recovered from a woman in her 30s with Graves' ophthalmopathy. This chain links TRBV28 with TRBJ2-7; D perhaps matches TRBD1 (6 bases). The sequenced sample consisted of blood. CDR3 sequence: CASKSWDKVYEQYF. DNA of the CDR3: TGTGCCAGCAAGTCATGGGACAAAGTCTACGAGCAGTACTTC.